A selection of T cell receptor beta chains follows, all from one sample in a study of technical replicates of blood from a few donors. Clones were sequenced by immunoSEQ multiplex PCR, and TCRdb holds only the in-frame ones, with some missing. The sample contains 100,000 or so clones, 96% of which appear only once. Sequenced sample: T cells isolated from PBMCs. Receptors were obtained from a human donor in good health. The CDR3 runs from the conserved cysteine through the conserved F or W. The D gene is left open where the match is weak.

d_call	v_call	j_call	cdr3_aa
.	TRBV27	TRBJ2-7	CASSFRGYSEQYF
TRBD1	TRBV29-1	TRBJ2-7	CSVRGQGYEQYF
TRBD2	TRBV7-3	TRBJ2-7	CASSRTGTSGGADEQYF
.	TRBV20-1	TRBJ1-1	CSGSSNTEAFF
.	TRBV5-4	TRBJ1-1	CASSWAPGQLLGDTEAFF
.	TRBV2	TRBJ2-5	CASSEALGLGETQYF
.	TRBV10-1	TRBJ1-1	CASSFDRFGTEAFF
TRBD1	TRBV4-1	TRBJ1-2	CASSQVLGQAYGYTF
.	TRBV29-1	TRBJ1-1	CSVGAGPLDTEAFF
TRBD1	TRBV28	TRBJ2-1	CASSLQTGVKGQFF
TRBD2	TRBV5-1	TRBJ2-1	CASSPSAGGFANEQFF
TRBD1	TRBV6-5	TRBJ2-3	CASSFDRVGDTQYF
TRBD2	TRBV18	TRBJ2-1	CASSSSQLPSGYNEQFF
TRBD1	TRBV5-6	TRBJ1-5	CASSHRGNNQPQHF
TRBD2	TRBV7-2	TRBJ2-5	CASSLGRGERYQETQYF
.	TRBV6-1	TRBJ1-5	CASSVTGDQPQHF
.	TRBV6-5	TRBJ2-2	CASTETGNTGELFF
TRBD1	TRBV6-5	TRBJ1-6	CASIARDRNSPLHF
.	TRBV5-1	TRBJ1-4	CASSSTGITNEKLFF
TRBD2	TRBV19	TRBJ2-3	CASSASGRGDTQYF
.	TRBV27	TRBJ2-7	CASRREVYSSDEQYF
.	TRBV19	TRBJ2-7	CASSRQQGLSYEQYF
TRBD1	TRBV6-1	TRBJ2-7	CASTPPTGSYEQYF
TRBD1	TRBV7-9	TRBJ1-2	CASSSNWGTGTESMRGYTF
TRBD2	TRBV6-1	TRBJ2-7	CASSDPGLATYEQYF
TRBD1	TRBV5-1	TRBJ2-7	CASSLSTGSYEQYF
TRBD1	TRBV9	TRBJ1-2	CASSVVDRGLGYTF
TRBD1	TRBV6-1	TRBJ1-5	CASSNDRGAQPQHF
TRBD1	TRBV6-1	TRBJ2-7	CASSEPTGGTDHEQYF
TRBD1	TRBV2	TRBJ1-2	CASVGAGGNYGYTF
.	TRBV5-4	TRBJ2-7	CASSAGQAYEQYF
.	TRBV28	TRBJ1-1	CASSSGQNTEAFF
.	TRBV6-1	TRBJ2-7	CASSVTAYEQYF
.	TRBV28	TRBJ2-5	CASTNRLGETQYF
TRBD1	TRBV30	TRBJ1-1	CAWRGQGTEAFF
.	TRBV29-1	TRBJ2-5	CSVDGSGTSKETQYF
TRBD1	TRBV5-6	TRBJ1-4	CASSALQGVSEKLFF
.	TRBV5-6	TRBJ2-5	CASSLAGSGGLETQYF
.	TRBV14	TRBJ1-2	CASSQSFDSYYGYTF